This paragraph covers one T cell receptor beta chain sequence. What it binds is not known. Generated by immunoSEQ multiplex PCR, the TCRdb table keeps only in-frame clones and is missing some. The sample holds some 130,000 clones, more than 80% seen once. The CDR3 is 16 residues long. Germline CDR1 is LNHDA and CDR2 is SQIVND (reference sequence). The ends lost 3 bases at V and 4 bases at J; junction bases unmatched: 8. The data were taken from a study of radiation and T cells in renal cell carcinoma. Turning to the study itself: Nephrectomy followed 15 Gy stereotactic body radiation by 4 weeks.

Notes on the study in general: No pretreatment tumor biopsies were available for baseline clonotypes. From baseline, blood top tumor clonotypes peaked at 2 weeks post-radiation.

Time point described: blood 2 weeks post-SBRT. Treatment defined: 15 Gy SBRT to primary tumor, nephrectomy 4 weeks later. Clear cell pathology was present in this patient's renal cell carcinoma. This material consisted of blood, taken from a patient whose treatment included radiotherapy and nephrectomy. The chain is built from TRBV19 and TRBJ1-3; 8 bases line up with TRBD1. The receptor was isolated from an older woman with renal cell carcinoma. In nucleotides, the CDR3 is TGTGCCAGTAGTATGGACTGGACAGGGAAGGGAAACACCATATATTTT. Its protein is CASSMDWTGKGNTIYF.